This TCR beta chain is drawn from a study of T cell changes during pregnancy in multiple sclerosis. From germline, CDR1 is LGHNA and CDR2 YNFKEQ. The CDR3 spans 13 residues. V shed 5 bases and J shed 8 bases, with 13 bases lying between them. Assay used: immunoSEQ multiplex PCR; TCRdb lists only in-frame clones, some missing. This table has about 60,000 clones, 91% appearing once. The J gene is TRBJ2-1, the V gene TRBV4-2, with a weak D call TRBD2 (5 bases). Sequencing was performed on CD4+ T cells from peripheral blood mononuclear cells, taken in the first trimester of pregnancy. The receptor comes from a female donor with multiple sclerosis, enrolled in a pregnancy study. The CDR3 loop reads CASSTREGDEQFF. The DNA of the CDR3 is TGTGCCAGCAGCACCCGGGAAGGCGATGAGCAGTTCTTC.